This T cell receptor (beta chain) appears in the sequencing data of a study of blood T cell repertoires in COVID-19. For the study at large: Sites in the United States, Italy and Spain provided acute and convalescent COVID-19 samples. In each case, the material was cDNA or gDNA derived from T cells, B-cell-depleted T cells, or PBMCs.

The table came from immunoSEQ multiplex PCR; TCRdb's copy has only in-frame clones and leaves some out. This table holds some 50,000 clones, around 80% found once. The sample holds one count of this clone. The CDR3 sequence is 16 residues long. Germline CDR1 is SGHNT and CDR2 is YYREEE (reference sequence). The V and J ends lost 4 bases and 0 bases respectively, with 11 bases between them. This receptor was obtained from a man older than 75 in a cohort sampled during active COVID-19. The genes are TRBV5-4 and TRBJ2-6; D might be TRBD1 (5 bases). Sequenced material: peripheral blood. CDR3 loop: CASSPQTVSGANVLTF. The CDR3 region has the DNA TGTGCCAGCAGCCCCCAGACAGTCTCTGGGGCCAACGTCCTGACTTTC.